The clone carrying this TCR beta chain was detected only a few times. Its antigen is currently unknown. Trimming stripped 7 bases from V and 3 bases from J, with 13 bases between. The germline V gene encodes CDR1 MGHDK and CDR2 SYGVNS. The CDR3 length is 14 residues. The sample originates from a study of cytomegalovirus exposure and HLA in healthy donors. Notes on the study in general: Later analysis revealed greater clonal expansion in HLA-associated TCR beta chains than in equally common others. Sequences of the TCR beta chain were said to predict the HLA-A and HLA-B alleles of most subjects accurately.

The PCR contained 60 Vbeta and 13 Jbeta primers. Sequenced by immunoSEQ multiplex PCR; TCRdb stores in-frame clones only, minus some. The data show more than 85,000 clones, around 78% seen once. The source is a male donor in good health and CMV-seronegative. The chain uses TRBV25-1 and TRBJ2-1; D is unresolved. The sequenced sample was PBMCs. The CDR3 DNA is TGTGCCAGCATCTCAGGCGTGCGCTACAATGAGCAGTTCTTC. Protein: CASISGVRYNEQFF.